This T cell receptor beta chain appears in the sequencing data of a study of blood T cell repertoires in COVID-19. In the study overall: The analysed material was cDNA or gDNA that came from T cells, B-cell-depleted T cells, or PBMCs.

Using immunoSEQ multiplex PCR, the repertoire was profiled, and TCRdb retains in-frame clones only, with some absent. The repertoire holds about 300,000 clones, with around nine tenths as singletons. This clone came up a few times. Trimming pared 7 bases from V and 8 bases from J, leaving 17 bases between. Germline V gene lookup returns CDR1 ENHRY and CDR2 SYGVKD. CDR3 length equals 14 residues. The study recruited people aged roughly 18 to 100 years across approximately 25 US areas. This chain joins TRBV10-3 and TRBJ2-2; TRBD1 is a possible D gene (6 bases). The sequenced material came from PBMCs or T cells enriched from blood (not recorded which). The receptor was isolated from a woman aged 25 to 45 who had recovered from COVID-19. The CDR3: CAIMRQDISGELFF. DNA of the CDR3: TGTGCCATCATGAGACAGGACATCTCGGGGGAGCTGTTTTTT.